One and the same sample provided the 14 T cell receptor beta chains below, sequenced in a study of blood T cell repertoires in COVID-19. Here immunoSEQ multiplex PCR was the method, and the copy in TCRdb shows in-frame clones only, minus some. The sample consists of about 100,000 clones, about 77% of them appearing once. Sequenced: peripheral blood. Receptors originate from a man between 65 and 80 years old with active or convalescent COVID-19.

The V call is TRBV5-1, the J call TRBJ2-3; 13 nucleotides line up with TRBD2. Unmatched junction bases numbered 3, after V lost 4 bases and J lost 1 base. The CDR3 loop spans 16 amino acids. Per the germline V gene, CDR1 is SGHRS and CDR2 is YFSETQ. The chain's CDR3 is CASSQGLAGGTDTQYF. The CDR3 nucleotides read TGCGCCAGCAGCCAAGGACTAGCGGGGGGCACAGATACGCAGTATTTT.

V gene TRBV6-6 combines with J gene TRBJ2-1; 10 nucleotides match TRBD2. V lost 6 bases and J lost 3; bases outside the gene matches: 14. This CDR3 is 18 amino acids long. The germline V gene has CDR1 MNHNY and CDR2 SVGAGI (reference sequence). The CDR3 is CASRRAGGRLRGYNEQFF. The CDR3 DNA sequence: TGTGCCAGCAGACGAGCGGGGGGGCGACTCAGAGGCTACAATGAGCAGTTCTTC.

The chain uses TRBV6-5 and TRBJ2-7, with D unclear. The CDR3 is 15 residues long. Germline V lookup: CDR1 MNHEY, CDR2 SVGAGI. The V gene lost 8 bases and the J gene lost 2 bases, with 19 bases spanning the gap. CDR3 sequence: CASAPNPQPTYEQYF. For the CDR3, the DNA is TGTGCCAGCGCCCCTAACCCCCAACCCACCTACGAGCAGTACTTC.

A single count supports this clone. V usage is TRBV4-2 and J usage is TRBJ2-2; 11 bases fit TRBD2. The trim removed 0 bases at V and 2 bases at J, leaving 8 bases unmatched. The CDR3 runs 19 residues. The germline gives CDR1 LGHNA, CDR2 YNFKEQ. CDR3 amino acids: CASSQEPLAGALNTGELFF. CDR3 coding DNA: TGTGCCAGCAGCCAAGAGCCACTAGCGGGGGCCCTTAACACCGGGGAGCTGTTTTTT.

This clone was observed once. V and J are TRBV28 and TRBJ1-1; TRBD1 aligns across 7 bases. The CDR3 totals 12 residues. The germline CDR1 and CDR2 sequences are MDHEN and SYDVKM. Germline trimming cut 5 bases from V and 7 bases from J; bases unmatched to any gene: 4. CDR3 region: CASSRGQVEAFF. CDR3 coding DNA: TGTGCCAGCAGTCGAGGACAGGTTGAAGCTTTCTTT.

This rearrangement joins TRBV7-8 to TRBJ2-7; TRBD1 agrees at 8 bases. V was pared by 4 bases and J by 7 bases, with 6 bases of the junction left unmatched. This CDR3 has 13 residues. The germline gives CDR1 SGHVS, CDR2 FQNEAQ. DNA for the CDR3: TGTGCCAGCAGCTCCAGGGGGCGCGAAGAGCAGTACTTC. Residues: CASSSRGREEQYF.

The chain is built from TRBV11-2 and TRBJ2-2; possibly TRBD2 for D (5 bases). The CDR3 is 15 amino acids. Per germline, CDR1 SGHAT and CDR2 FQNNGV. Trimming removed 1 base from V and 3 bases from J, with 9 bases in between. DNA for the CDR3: TGTGCCAGCAGCTTAGGTACGGGGTACACCGGGGAGCTGTTTTTT. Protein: CASSLGTGYTGELFF.

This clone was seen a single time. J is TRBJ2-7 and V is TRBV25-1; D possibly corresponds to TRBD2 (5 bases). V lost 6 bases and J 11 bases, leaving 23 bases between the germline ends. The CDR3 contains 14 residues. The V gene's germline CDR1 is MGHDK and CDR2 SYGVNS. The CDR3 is CASSSRTGEWIEYF. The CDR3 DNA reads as TGTGCCAGCAGCTCTCGGACCGGGGAATGGATTGAGTACTTC.

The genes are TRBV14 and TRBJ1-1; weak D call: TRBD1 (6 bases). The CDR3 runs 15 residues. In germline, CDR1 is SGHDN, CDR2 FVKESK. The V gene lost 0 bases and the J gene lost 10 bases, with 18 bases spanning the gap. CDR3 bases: TGTGCCAGCAGCCAAGAGTGGACAGACACACCACGAGCTTTCTTT. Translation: CASSQEWTDTPRAFF.

CDR3 bases: TGTGCCAGCAGAGGGACAGGGGGTTTCGAGCAGTACTTC. Protein: CASRGTGGFEQYF. This chain connects TRBV28 to TRBJ2-7; 11 bases agree with TRBD1. Germline values: CDR1 MDHEN, CDR2 SYDVKM. The CDR3 spans 13 residues. Trimming removed 6 bases from V and 6 bases from J; junction bases left unmatched: 4.

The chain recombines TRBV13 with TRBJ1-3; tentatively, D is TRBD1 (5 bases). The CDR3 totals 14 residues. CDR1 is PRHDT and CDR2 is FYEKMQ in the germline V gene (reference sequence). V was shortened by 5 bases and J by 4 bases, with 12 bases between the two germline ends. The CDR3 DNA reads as TGTGCCAGCAGCGGGACTCCCCTCGGAAACACCATATATTTT. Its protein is CASSGTPLGNTIYF.

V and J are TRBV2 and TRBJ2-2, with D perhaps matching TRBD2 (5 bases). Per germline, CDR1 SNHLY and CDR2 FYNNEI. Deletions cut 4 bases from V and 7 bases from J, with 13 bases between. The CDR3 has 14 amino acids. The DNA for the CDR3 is TGTGCCAGCAGTGGGGGTCCGGGGATCGGGGAGCTGTTTTTT. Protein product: CASSGGPGIGELFF. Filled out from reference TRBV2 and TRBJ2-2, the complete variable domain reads EPEVTQTPSHQVTQMGQEVILRCVPISNHLYFYWYRQILGQKVEFLVSFYNNEISEKSEIFDDQFSVERPDGSNFTLKIRSTKLEDSAMYFCASSGGPGIGELFFGEGSRLTVL.

As DNA, the CDR3 is TGTGCCAGCAGCTTGGGGGGCACAGGGAACACTGAAGCTTTCTTT. Encoded protein: CASSLGGTGNTEAFF. This chain connects TRBV5-6 to TRBJ1-1; a weak D match, TRBD1 (5 bases). The CDR3 has 15 residues. The ends were cut back, 0 bases at V and 1 base at J, with 10 bases in the middle. CDR1 and CDR2 (germline): SGHDT, YYEEEE.

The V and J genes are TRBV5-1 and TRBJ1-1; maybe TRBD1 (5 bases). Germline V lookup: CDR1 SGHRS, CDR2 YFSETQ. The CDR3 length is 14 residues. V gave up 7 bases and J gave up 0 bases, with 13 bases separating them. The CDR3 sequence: CASRTGAMNTEAFF. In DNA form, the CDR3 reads TGCGCCAGCCGCACAGGTGCCATGAACACTGAAGCTTTCTTT. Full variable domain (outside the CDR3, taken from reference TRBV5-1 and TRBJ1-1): KAGVTQTPRYLIKTRGQQVTLSCSPISGHRSVSWYQQTPGQGLQFLFEYFSETQRNKGNFPGRFSGRQFSNSRSEMNVSTLELGDSALYLCASRTGAMNTEAFFGQGTRLTVV.